The sequence of this T cell receptor (beta chain) was determined in a study of cytomegalovirus exposure and HLA in healthy donors. Study summary: An earlier analysis found some 100 million unique TCR beta sequences from about 190 million T cells.

Trimming took 3 bases from V and 0 from J; bases not matched to a gene: 8. Germline CDR1 is SGDLS and CDR2 is YYNGEE. The CDR3 consists of 17 residues. 60 Vbeta and 13 Jbeta primers were used in PCR. The method was immunoSEQ multiplex PCR; TCRdb's version includes in-frame clones alone and lacks a portion of them. The table for this sample gives about 190,000 clones. The chain links TRBV9 to TRBJ1-4; 7 bases are a match to TRBD1. The receptor was derived from a woman in her twenties or thirties in good health and CMV-seropositive. Material for sequencing was PBMCs. CDR3 DNA sequence: TGTGCCAGCAGCGCCTCAGGGGGGTCTTCAACTAATGAAAAACTGTTTTTT. Amino acids: CASSASGGSSTNEKLFF.